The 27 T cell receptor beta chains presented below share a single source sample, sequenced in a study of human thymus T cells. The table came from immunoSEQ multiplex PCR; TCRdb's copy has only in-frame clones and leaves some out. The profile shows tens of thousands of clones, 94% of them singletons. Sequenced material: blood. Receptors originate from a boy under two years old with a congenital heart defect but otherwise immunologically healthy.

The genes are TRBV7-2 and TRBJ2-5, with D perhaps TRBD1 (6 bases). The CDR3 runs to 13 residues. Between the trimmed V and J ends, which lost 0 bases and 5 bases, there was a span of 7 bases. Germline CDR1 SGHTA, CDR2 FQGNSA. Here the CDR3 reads CASSLARGETQYF. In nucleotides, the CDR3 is TGTGCCAGCAGCTTAGCTAGGGGGGAGACCCAGTACTTC.

The CDR3 DNA sequence: TGTGCCTGGAGTGTACCAAGGGGTGGCTACACCTTC. Its protein is CAWSVPRGGYTF. The chain has TRBV30 and TRBJ1-2, with D perhaps TRBD1 (5 bases). Germline V gene lookup returns CDR1 GTSNPN and CDR2 SVGIG (reference sequence). The CDR3 consists of 12 residues. V lost 0 bases and J 7 bases, leaving 9 bases between the germline ends.

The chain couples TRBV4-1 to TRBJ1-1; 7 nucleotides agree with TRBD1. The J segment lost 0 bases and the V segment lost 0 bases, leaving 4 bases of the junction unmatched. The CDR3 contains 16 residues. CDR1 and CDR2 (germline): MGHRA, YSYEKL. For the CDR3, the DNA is TGCGCCAGCAGCCAAGATGACAGGGCTTTGAACACTGAAGCTTTCTTT. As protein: CASSQDDRALNTEAFF.

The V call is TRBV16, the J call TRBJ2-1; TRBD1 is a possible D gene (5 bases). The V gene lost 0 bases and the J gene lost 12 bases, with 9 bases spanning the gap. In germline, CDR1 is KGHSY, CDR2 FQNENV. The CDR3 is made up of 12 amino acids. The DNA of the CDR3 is TGTGCCAGCAGCCAATCATGGGGCGCGCAGTTCTTC. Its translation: CASSQSWGAQFF.

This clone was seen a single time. In DNA, the CDR3 is TGCAGCGCCGACAGGGTCAATGAGCAGTTCTTC. It yields the protein CSADRVNEQFF. The rearrangement links TRBV29-1 to TRBJ2-1; 7 bases are a match to TRBD1. CDR1 and CDR2 from the germline V gene are SQVTM and ANQGSEA. The CDR3 contains 11 residues. The V gene end was trimmed by 7 bases and the J gene end by 6 bases; junction bases not matched to a gene: 3.

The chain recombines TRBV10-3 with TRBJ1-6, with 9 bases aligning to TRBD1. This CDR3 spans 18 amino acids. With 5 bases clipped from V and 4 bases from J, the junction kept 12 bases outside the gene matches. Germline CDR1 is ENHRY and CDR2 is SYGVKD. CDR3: CAISLGQGKGGYNSPLHF. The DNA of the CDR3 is TGTGCCATCAGTCTGGGACAGGGTAAAGGAGGATATAATTCACCCCTCCACTTT.

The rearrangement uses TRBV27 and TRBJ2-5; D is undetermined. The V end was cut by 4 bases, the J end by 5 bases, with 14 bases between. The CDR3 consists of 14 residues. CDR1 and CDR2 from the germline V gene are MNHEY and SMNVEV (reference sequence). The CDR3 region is CASSSRALRETQYF. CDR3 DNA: TGTGCCAGCAGTTCAAGAGCTTTACGGGAGACCCAGTACTTC.

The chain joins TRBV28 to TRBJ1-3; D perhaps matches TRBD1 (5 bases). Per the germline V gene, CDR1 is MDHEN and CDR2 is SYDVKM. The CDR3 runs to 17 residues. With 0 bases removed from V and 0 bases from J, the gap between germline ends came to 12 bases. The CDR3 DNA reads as TGTGCCAGCAGTTTATGGGACAAACCCAGCTCTGGAAACACCATATATTTT. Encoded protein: CASSLWDKPSSGNTIYF.

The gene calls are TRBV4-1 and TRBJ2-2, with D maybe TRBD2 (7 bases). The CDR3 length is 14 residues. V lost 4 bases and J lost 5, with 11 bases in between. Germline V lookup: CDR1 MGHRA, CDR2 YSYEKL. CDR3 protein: CASSLGGRTGELFF. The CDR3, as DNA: TGCGCCAGCAGCCTGGGGGGGCGAACCGGGGAGCTGTTTTTT.

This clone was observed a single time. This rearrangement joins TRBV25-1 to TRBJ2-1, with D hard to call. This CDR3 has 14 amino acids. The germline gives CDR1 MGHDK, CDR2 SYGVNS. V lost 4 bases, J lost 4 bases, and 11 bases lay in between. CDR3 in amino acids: CASSGGPLYNEQFF. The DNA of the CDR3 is TGTGCCAGCAGTGGCGGACCCCTTTACAATGAGCAGTTCTTC.

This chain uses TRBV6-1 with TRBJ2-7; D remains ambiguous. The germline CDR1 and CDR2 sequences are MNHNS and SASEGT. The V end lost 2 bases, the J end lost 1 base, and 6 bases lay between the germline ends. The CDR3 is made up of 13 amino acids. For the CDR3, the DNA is TGTGCCAGCAGTGAACGGCAGTCCTACGAGCAGTACTTC. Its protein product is CASSERQSYEQYF.

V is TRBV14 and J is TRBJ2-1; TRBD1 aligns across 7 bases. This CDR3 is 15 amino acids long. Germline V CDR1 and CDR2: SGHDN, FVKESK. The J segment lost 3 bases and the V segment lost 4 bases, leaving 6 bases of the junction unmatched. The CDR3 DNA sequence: TGTGCCAGCAGCCCGACAGGGAAACTCTACAATGAGCAGTTCTTC. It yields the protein CASSPTGKLYNEQFF. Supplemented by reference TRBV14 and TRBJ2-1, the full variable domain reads EAGVTQFPSHSVIEKGQTVTLRCDPISGHDNLYWYRRVMGKEIKFLLHFVKESKQDESGMPNNRFLAERTGGTYSTLKVQPAELEDSGVYFCASSPTGKLYNEQFFGPGTRLTVL.

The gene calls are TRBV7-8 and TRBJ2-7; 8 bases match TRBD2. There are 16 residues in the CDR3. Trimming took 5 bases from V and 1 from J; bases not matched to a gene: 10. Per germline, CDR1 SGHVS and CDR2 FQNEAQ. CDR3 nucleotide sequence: TGTGCCAGCAGCCCCGTAGGTGCGGGGGGATCCTACGAGCAGTACTTC. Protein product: CASSPVGAGGSYEQYF.

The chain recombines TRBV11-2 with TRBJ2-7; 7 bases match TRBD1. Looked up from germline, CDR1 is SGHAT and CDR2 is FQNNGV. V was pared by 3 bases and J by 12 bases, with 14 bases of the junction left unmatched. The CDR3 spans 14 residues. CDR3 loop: CASSLTGRLGDPYF. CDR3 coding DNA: TGTGCCAGCAGCTTGACAGGGCGCCTTGGCGATCCGTACTTC.

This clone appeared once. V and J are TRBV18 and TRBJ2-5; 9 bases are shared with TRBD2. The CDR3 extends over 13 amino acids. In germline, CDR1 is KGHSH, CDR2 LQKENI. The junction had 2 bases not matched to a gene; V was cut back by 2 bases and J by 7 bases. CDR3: CASSPGGRGTQYF. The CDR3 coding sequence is TGTGCCAGCTCACCAGGCGGGAGGGGGACCCAGTACTTC.

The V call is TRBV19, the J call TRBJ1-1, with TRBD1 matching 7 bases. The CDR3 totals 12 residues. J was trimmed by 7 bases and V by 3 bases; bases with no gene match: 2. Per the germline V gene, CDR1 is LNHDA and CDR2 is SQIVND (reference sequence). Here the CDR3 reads CASSIDRVEAFF. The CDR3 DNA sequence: TGTGCCAGTAGTATCGACAGGGTTGAAGCTTTCTTT.

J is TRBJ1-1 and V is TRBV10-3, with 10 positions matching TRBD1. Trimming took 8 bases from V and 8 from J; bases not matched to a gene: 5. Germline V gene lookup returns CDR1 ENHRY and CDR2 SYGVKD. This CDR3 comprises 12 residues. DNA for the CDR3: TGTGCCATCGGAGACAGGGGGCCGGAAGCTTTCTTT. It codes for CAIGDRGPEAFF.

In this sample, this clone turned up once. The CDR3 DNA reads TGTGCCAGCAGCCCTACAGGGAACCCGGACTATGGCTACACCTTC. This encodes CASSPTGNPDYGYTF. The chain joins TRBV13 to TRBJ1-2; D is perhaps TRBD1 (6 bases). Trimming removed 5 bases at V and 3 bases at J, with 16 bases between. CDR3 size: 15 residues. The germline CDR1 and CDR2 sequences are PRHDT and FYEKMQ (reference sequence).

The CDR3 DNA reads TGCGCCAGCAGCTCTACCATGAACACTGAAGCTTTCTTT. It yields the protein CASSSTMNTEAFF. The chain couples TRBV5-1 to TRBJ1-1; no clear D. Trimming stripped 3 bases from V and 0 bases from J, with 6 bases between. The CDR3 has 13 amino acids. Germline V gene sequence: CDR1 SGHRS, CDR2 YFSETQ.

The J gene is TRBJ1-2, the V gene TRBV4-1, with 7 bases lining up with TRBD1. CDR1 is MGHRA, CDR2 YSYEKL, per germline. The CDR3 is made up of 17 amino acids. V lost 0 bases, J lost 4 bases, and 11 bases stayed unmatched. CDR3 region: CASSQDTGDSFIYGYTF. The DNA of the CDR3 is TGCGCCAGCAGCCAAGATACGGGGGACAGCTTCATCTATGGCTACACCTTC.

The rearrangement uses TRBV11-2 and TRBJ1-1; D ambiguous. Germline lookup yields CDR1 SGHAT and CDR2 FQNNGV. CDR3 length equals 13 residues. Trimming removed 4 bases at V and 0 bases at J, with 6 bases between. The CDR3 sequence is CASSSNLNTEAFF. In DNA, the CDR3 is TGTGCCAGCAGCTCCAACCTGAACACTGAAGCTTTCTTT.

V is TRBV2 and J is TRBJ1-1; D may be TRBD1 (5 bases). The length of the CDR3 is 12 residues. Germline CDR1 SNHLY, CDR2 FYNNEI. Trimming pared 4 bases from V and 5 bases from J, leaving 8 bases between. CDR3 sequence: CASSARGTEAFF. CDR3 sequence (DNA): TGTGCCAGCAGTGCGCGGGGGACTGAAGCTTTCTTT.

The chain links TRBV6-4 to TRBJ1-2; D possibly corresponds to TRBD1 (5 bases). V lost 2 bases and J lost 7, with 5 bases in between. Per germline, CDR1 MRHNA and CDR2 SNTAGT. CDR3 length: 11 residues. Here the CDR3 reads CASSDRGGYTF. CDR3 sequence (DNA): TGTGCCAGCAGTGACAGGGGTGGCTACACCTTC.

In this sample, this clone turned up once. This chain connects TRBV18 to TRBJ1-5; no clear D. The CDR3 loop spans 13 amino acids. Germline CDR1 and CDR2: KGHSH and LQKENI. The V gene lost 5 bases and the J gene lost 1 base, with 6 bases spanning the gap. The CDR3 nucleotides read TGTGCCAGCTCAAAGGAGAGCAATCAGCCCCAGCATTTT. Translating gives CASSKESNQPQHF.

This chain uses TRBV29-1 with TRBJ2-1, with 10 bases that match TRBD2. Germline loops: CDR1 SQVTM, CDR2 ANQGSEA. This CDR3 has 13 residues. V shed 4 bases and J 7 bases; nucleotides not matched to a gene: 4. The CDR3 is CSVGSTSGNEQFF. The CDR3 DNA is TGCAGCGTTGGTTCGACTAGCGGGAATGAGCAGTTCTTC.

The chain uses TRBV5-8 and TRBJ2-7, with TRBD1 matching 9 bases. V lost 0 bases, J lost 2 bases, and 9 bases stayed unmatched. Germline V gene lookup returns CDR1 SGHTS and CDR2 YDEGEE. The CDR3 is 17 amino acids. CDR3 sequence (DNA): TGTGCCAGCAGCTTGGACCTAGGACAGGGGTTTCCCTACGAGCAGTACTTC. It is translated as CASSLDLGQGFPYEQYF.

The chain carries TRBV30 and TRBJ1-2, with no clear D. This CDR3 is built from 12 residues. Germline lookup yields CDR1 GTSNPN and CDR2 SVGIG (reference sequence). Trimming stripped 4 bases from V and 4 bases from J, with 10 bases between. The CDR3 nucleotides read TGTGCCTGGAAGGGCGGCCTCTATGGCTACACCTTC. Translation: CAWKGGLYGYTF.